The clone carrying this TCR beta chain was recorded once. This sample is part of a study of technical replicates of blood from a handful of donors. Trimming took 1 base from V and 3 from J; bases not matched to a gene: 4. CDR3 length: 14 amino acids. Germline V gene sequence: CDR1 SGHRS, CDR2 YFSETQ. The data were produced by immunoSEQ multiplex PCR, yet TCRdb's version contains in-frame clones alone and is incomplete. The sample has roughly 79,000 clones, 96% seen once. This TCR derives from a human donor in good health. This rearrangement joins TRBV5-1 to TRBJ2-7, with 7 bases matching TRBD1. The sequencing sample was made of T cells isolated from PBMCs. CDR3 protein: CASSLFRDSYEQYF. As DNA, the CDR3 is TGCGCCAGCAGCTTGTTCCGGGACAGCTACGAGCAGTACTTC.